A selection of T cell receptor beta chains follows, all from one sample in a study of radiotherapy plus CTLA-4 blockade in lung cancer. Sequencing was performed with immunoSEQ multiplex PCR; in TCRdb, only in-frame clones are kept and a portion is missing. Of fewer than 95,000 clones listed, approximately 83% are singletons. Sequenced material: peripheral blood, taken from a patient treated with radiotherapy plus ipilimumab. The receptor set was obtained from a human donor with non-small cell lung cancer who had stable disease on radiotherapy plus ipilimumab. Each CDR3 is given without its conserved first and last residue. Each record gives: V gene, clone size, D gene, CDR3 protein. A D gene is named only where the DNA matches it firmly. Clone size is given for some rows only: seen once, a few or many times, or a class if the clone is expanded.

TRBV28 - - ASSFLGNQETQY
TRBV5-1 - - AREPQRRQGGTYEQY
TRBV9 - TRBD2 ASSATGLVISNEQF
TRBV6-5 - - ASRATRVSEQY
TRBV5-6 - - ASSFPGPGEQF
TRBV6-6 few TRBD2 ASSYLAAYNEQF
TRBV2 - TRBD1 ASLRDRSQGNEQF
TRBV7-3 - - ASSRGRRGDTQY
TRBV6-5 - - ASSYSGGRAAQY
TRBV10-1 - - ASGDRGGEQY
TRBV27 - - ASSLDWGQETQY
TRBV2 - TRBD2 ANEGLAGTNEQY